This T cell receptor beta chain derives from a study of OX40 agonist ivuxolimab in advanced cancers. Clones were read by immunoSEQ multiplex PCR, and TCRdb kept only the in-frame ones, dropping some. Seen here are tens of thousands of clones, roughly 90% observed once, and the top ten hold over 0.6%. In germline, CDR1 is LNHDA, CDR2 SQIVND (reference sequence). J gave up 5 bases and V 5 bases, and 11 bases lay outside the gene matches. The CDR3 length is 16 residues. The clonotype comes from an adult with an advanced solid tumor such as melanoma, head and neck, liver or kidney cancer. V is TRBV19 and J is TRBJ2-3; 9 positions match TRBD1. The input for sequencing was CD4+ or CD8+ T cells sorted from blood, taken in a trial of the OX40 agonist ivuxolimab. The CDR3 spells CASSLRTGEDRDTQYF. The CDR3 coding sequence is TGTGCCAGTAGTCTCCGGACAGGGGAGGATAGAGATACGCAGTATTTT. Looking up the rest from reference TRBV19 and TRBJ2-3 gives the full variable domain: DGGITQSPKYLFRKEGQNVTLSCEQNLNHDAMYWYRQDPGQGLRLIYYSQIVNDFQKGDIAEGYSVSREKKESFPLTVTSAQKNPTAFYLCASSLRTGEDRDTQYFGPGTRLTVL.